The 18 T cell receptor beta chains below were found in one sample sequenced in a study of shared clonotypes between healthy human individuals. TCRdb's table, derived via immunoSEQ multiplex PCR, lists solely in-frame clones and lacks some. This sample yields 850,000 to 1,100,000 clones, of which 60% to 80% are seen a single time; approximately 0.95% belongs to the top ten. Specimen: memory CD4+ T cells from PBMCs. Subset reported: CD45RA-negative fraction. These receptors were obtained from a man younger than 35 in good health. Some clones in this sample may be carry-over from other donors' samples.

About this clone itself: A far larger clone is one nucleotide away, so this likely arose from a read error. Different DNA sequences within this sample yield the same CDR3. This chain links TRBV6-1 with TRBJ2-2, with D maybe TRBD2 (5 bases). This CDR3 region has 15 residues. Germline-derived CDR1 and CDR2 are MNHNS and SASEGT. As DNA, the CDR3 is TGTGCCAGCAGTGAAGAAGAAGGAAACACCGGGGAGCTATTTTTT. This codes for CASSEEEGNTGELFF.

J is TRBJ2-2 and V is TRBV10-1; unclear D gene. From germline, CDR1 is WNHNN and CDR2 SYGVQD (reference sequence). The CDR3 contains 12 residues. The V gene lost 3 bases and the J gene lost 4 bases, with 3 bases spanning the gap. CDR3 in amino acids: CASSECTGELFF. The CDR3 DNA follows: TGCGCCAGCAGTGAATGCACCGGGGAGCTGTTTTTT.

CDR3 in DNA: TGTGCCAGCAGCGGGAGAGGGAGTGCCTACAATGAGCAGTTCTTC. Its translation is CASSGRGSAYNEQFF. The V call is TRBV5-4, the J call TRBJ2-1; a possible D gene is TRBD2 (5 bases). There are 15 residues in the CDR3. Trimming removed 4 bases from V and 2 bases from J, with 13 bases in between. Looked up from germline, CDR1 is SGHNT and CDR2 is YYREEE (reference sequence).

The chain links TRBV5-1 to TRBJ2-3; 7 bases align to TRBD2. Unmatched junction bases numbered 7, after V lost 4 bases and J lost 8 bases. Germline CDR1 SGHRS, CDR2 YFSETQ. The CDR3 loop spans 13 amino acids. This CDR3 reads CASSTGAGATQYF. CDR3 DNA: TGCGCCAGCAGCACTGGGGCGGGAGCTACGCAGTATTTT.

The chain recombines TRBV6-5 with TRBJ2-1; either TRBD1 or TRBD2 may supply D (5 bases each). The CDR3 loop spans 13 amino acids. The V and J ends lost 5 bases and 13 bases respectively, with 18 bases between them. Germline CDR1 MNHEY, CDR2 SVGAGI. The CDR3 protein is CASSLAGTSDQFF. DNA for the CDR3: TGTGCCAGCAGTCTCGCCGGGACCTCGGATCAGTTCTTC.

Concerning this clone: The same CDR3 also results from other DNA sequences found in this sample. The V gene is TRBV2, the J gene TRBJ2-1; 7 bases are shared with TRBD2. The CDR3 spans 15 residues. CDR1 SNHLY and CDR2 FYNNEI come from the germline V gene. Germline trimming cut 3 bases from V and 0 bases from J; bases unmatched to any gene: 2. The CDR3 DNA follows: TGTGCCAGCAGTGAGCGGGAGAGCTCCTACAATGAGCAGTTCTTC. This encodes CASSERESSYNEQFF.

The chain links TRBV5-1 to TRBJ2-3; D uncertain. V was shortened by 0 bases and J by 4 bases, with 24 bases between the two germline ends. This CDR3 has 19 residues. Germline assignment: CDR1 SGHRS and CDR2 YFSETQ. The CDR3 nucleotides read TGCGCCAGCAGCTTGGCCGGATACCGCGACACCATTAGGGCAGATACGCAGTATTTT. It translates to CASSLAGYRDTIRADTQYF.

The V and J genes are TRBV7-6 and TRBJ2-2; perhaps TRBD2 as D (6 bases). The CDR3 contains 15 residues. Per the germline V gene, CDR1 is SGHVS and CDR2 is FNYEAQ. V was trimmed by 1 base and J by 6 bases, leaving 12 bases between them. CDR3 sequence: CASSLEPGAAGELFF. The CDR3 bases are TGTGCCAGCAGCTTAGAGCCGGGAGCGGCCGGGGAGCTGTTTTTT.

This clone was seen just once. The V call is TRBV5-1, the J call TRBJ2-1, with a tentative D call TRBD2 (5 bases). Germline CDR1 is SGHRS and CDR2 is YFSETQ. The ends were cut back, 2 bases at V and 0 bases at J, with 21 bases in the middle. This CDR3 is 19 amino acids long. The CDR3 nucleotides are TGCGCCAGCAGCTTTCCCCCCCCTGGGCGGGCCAGCTCCTACAATGAGCAGTTCTTC. This translates into CASSFPPPGRASSYNEQFF.

J is TRBJ2-3 and V is TRBV5-4; a weak D match, TRBD1 (5 bases). Germline CDR1 SGHNT, CDR2 YYREEE (reference sequence). This CDR3 is 16 amino acids long. The germline V and J ends were trimmed by 3 bases and 2 bases, with 16 bases remaining between them. The CDR3 protein is CASSSWGYLNTDTQYF. The CDR3 nucleotides read TGTGCCAGCAGCTCCTGGGGCTACCTGAACACAGATACGCAGTATTTT.

The chain uses TRBV5-4 and TRBJ2-1; no definite D call. Trimming shortened V by 6 bases and J by 3 bases, and 10 bases separated the two germline ends. The germline CDR1 and CDR2 sequences are SGHNT and YYREEE (reference sequence). The CDR3 covers 13 residues. Here the CDR3 reads CASKGSDYNEQFF. CDR3 bases: TGTGCCAGCAAGGGATCAGACTACAATGAGCAGTTCTTC.

The rearrangement links TRBV18 to TRBJ1-4, with D possibly matching TRBD1 (5 bases). Trimming stripped 5 bases from V and 7 bases from J, with 14 bases between. Germline CDR1 reads KGHSH; CDR2 reads LQKENI. CDR3 length: 14 amino acids. CDR3 protein: CASSLGAGVEKLFF. As DNA, the CDR3 is TGTGCCAGCTCATTGGGCGCGGGGGTTGAAAAACTGTTTTTT.

The chain combines TRBV19 with TRBJ2-3; no reliable D call. CDR3 size: 18 residues. Germline-derived CDR1 and CDR2 are LNHDA and SQIVND (reference sequence). V was shortened by 5 bases and J by 0 bases, with 21 bases between the two germline ends. The CDR3 nucleotides are TGTGCCAGTAGTGCTCTGGTCCATCTCCGGCCTAGCACAGATACGCAGTATTTT. Residues: CASSALVHLRPSTDTQYF.

The chain has TRBV2 and TRBJ2-2; D perhaps matches TRBD1 (6 bases). Germline loops: CDR1 SNHLY, CDR2 FYNNEI. This CDR3 has 11 residues. V lost 5 bases and J lost 14, with 12 bases in between. The CDR3 sequence is CASSNREKLFF. In nucleotides, the CDR3 is TGTGCCAGCAGTAACAGGGAGAAACTGTTTTTT.

This clone occurred a few times. The CDR3 DNA reads as TGTGCCAGCACAAGACTCCAGGGTGCTCTCGAGCAGTACTTC. This gives the protein CASTRLQGALEQYF. This chain joins TRBV2 and TRBJ2-7; D is perhaps TRBD1 (5 bases). The germline V and J ends were trimmed by 7 bases and 6 bases, with 19 bases remaining between them. Per the germline V gene, CDR1 is SNHLY and CDR2 is FYNNEI. The CDR3 runs to 14 residues.

In this sample, this clone turned up a few times. The rearrangement joins TRBV6-1 to TRBJ2-1; 9 bases are shared with TRBD2. With 7 bases clipped from V and 4 bases from J, the junction kept 5 bases outside the gene matches. The CDR3 covers 14 residues. The germline gives CDR1 MNHNS, CDR2 SASEGT. The DNA of the CDR3 is TGTGCCAGCAAGAAACTAGCGGGTTACAATGAGCAGTTCTTC. Protein sequence: CASKKLAGYNEQFF.

Written as DNA, the CDR3 is TGTGCCAGCAGCCGACGACATGATAGCACAGATACGCAGTATTTT. It codes for CASSRRHDSTDTQYF. The chain is built from TRBV7-3 and TRBJ2-3; D not resolved. Germline V gene sequence: CDR1 SGHTA, CDR2 FQGTGA. The CDR3 consists of 15 residues. Trimming shortened V by 5 bases and J by 0 bases, and 12 bases separated the two germline ends.

This sequence joins TRBV28 and TRBJ1-4; no clear D. Deletions cut 1 base from V and 14 bases from J, with 11 bases between. This CDR3 is built from 12 residues. The V gene's germline CDR1 is MDHEN and CDR2 SYDVKM. The CDR3 DNA is TGTGCCAGCAGTTTATCGAGCGGAGGGCTGTTTTTT. Its protein is CASSLSSGGLFF. The whole variable domain, filled in from reference TRBV28 and TRBJ1-4, reads DVKVTQSSRYLVKRTGEKVFLECVQDMDHENMFWYRQDPGLGLRLIYFSYDVKMKEKGDIPEGYSVSREKKERFSLILESASTNQTSMYLCASSLSSGGLFFGSGTQLSVL.